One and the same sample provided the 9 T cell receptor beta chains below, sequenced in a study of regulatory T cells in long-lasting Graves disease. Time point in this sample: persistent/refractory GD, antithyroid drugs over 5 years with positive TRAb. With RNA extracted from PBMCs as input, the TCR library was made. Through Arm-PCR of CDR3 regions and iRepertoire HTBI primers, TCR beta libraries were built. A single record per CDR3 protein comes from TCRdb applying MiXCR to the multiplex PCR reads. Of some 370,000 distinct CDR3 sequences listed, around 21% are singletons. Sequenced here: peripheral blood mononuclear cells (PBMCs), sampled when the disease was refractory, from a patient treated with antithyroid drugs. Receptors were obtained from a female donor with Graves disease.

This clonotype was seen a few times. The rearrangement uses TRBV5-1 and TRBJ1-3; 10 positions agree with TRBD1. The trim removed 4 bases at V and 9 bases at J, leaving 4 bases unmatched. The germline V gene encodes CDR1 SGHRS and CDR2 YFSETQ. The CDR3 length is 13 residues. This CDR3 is CASSERTGGTIYF. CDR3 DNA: TGCGCCAGCAGCGAACGGACAGGGGGCACCATATATTTT.

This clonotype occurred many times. CDR3 amino acids: CASSSQNTGTGELFF. The DNA of the CDR3 is TGTGCCAGCAGTTCCCAAAACACAGGGACCGGGGAGCTGTTTTTT. V is TRBV27 and J is TRBJ2-2; D may be TRBD1 (6 bases). The CDR3 runs 15 residues. V lost 4 bases to trimming and J lost 5 bases, with 14 bases between them. CDR1 and CDR2 (germline): MNHEY, SMNVEV (reference sequence).

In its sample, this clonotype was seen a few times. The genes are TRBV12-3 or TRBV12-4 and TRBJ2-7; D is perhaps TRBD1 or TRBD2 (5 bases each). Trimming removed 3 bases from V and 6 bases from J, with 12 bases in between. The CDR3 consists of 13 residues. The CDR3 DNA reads TGTGCCAGCAGTTTGGGAGTAGGGGTCGAGCAGTACTTC. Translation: CASSLGVGVEQYF.

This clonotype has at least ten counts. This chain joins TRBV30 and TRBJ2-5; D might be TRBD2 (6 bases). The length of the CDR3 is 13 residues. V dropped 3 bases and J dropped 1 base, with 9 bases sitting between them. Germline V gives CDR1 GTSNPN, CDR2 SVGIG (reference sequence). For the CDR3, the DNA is TGTGCCTGGAGCGCGGGACTCCAAGAGACCCAGTACTTC. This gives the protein CAWSAGLQETQYF.

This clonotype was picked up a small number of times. The chain's CDR3 is CASSETGRYEQYF. The DNA of the CDR3 is TGTGCCAGCAGTGAAACAGGAAGGTACGAGCAGTACTTC. This rearrangement joins TRBV25-1 to TRBJ2-7, with D possibly TRBD1 on 5 matching bases. Germline V gene lookup returns CDR1 MGHDK and CDR2 SYGVNS. The V end was cut by 2 bases, the J end by 4 bases, with 9 bases between. The CDR3 spans 13 residues.

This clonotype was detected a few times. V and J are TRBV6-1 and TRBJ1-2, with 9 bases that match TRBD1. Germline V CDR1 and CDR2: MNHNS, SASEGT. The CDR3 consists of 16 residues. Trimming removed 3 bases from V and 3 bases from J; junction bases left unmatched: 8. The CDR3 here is CASSDPGTGSDYGYTF. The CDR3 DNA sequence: TGTGCCAGCAGTGACCCCGGGACAGGGTCCGACTATGGCTACACCTTC.

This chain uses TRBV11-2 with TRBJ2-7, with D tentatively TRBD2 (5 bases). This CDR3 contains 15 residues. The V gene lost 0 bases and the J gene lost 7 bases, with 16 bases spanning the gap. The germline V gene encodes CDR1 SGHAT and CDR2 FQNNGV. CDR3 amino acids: CASSLDLGLAREQYF. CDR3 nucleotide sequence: TGTGCCAGCAGCTTAGACCTCGGACTTGCCAGGGAGCAGTACTTC.

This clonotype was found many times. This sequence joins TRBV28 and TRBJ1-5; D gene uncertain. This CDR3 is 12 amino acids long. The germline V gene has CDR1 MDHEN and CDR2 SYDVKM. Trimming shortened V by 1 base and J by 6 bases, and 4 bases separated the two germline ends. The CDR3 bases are TGTGCCAGCAGTTTATCGGTTCAGCCCCAGCATTTT. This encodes CASSLSVQPQHF.

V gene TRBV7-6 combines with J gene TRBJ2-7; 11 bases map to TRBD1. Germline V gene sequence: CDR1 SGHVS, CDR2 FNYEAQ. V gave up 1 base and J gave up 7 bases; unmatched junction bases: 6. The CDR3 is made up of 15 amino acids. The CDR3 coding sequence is TGTGCCAGCAGCTTAGAGGGACAGGGGGGTTCGGAGCAGTACTTC. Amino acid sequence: CASSLEGQGGSEQYF. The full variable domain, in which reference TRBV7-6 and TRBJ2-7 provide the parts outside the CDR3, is GAGVSQSPRYKVTKRGQDVALRCDPISGHVSLYWYRQALGQGPEFLTYFNYEAQQDKSGLPNDRFSAERPEGSISTLTIQRTEQRDSAMYRCASSLEGQGGSEQYFGPGTRLTVT.